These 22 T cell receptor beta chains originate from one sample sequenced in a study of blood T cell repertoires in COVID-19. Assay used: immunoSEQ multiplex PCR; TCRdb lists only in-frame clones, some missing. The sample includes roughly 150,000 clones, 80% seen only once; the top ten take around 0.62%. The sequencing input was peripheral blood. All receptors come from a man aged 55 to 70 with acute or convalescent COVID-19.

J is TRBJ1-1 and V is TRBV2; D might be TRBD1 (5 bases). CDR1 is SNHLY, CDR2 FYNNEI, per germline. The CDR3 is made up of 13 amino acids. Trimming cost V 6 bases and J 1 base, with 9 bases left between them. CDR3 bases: TGTGCCAGCAGGGCTGACAGGAACACTGAAGCTTTCTTT. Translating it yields CASRADRNTEAFF.

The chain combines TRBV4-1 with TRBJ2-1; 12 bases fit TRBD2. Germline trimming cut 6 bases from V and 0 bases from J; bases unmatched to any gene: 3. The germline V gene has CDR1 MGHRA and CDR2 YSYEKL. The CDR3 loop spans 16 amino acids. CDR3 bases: TGCGCCAGCAGGTTGGGACTAGCGGGCTCCTACAATGAGCAGTTCTTC. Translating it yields CASRLGLAGSYNEQFF.

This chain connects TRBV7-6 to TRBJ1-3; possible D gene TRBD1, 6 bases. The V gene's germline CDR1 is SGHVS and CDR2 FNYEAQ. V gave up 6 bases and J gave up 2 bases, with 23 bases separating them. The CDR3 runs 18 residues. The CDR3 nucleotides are TGTGCCAGCAGTTCCGAACGTGGGCAGGGGATCGCTGGAAACACCATATATTTT. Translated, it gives CASSSERGQGIAGNTIYF.

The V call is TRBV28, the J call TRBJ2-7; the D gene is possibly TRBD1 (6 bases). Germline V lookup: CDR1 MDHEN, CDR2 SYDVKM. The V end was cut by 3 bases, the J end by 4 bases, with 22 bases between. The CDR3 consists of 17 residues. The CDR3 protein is CASSFWGFRAGAYEQYF. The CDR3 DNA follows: TGTGCCAGCAGTTTTTGGGGTTTTCGGGCAGGGGCTTACGAGCAGTACTTC.

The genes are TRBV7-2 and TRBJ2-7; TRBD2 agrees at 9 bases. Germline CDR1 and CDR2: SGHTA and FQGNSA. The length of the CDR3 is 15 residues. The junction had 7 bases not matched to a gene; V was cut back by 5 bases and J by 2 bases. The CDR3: CASSKGLASAYEQYF. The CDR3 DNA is TGTGCCAGCAGCAAGGGACTAGCTTCCGCCTACGAGCAGTACTTC.

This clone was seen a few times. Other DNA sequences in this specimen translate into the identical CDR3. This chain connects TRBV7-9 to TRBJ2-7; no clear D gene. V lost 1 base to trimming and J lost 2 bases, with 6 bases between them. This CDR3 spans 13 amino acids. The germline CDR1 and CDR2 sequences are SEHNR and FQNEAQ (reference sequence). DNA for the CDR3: TGTGCCAGCAGCTTAGGCAGGACCTACGAGCAGTACTTC. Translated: CASSLGRTYEQYF.

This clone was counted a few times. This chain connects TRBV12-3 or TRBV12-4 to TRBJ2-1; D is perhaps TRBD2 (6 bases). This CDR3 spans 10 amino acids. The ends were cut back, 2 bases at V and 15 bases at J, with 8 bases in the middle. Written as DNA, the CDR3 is TGTGCCAGCAGTTTACGGGAGTGGTTCTTC. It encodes CASSLREWFF.

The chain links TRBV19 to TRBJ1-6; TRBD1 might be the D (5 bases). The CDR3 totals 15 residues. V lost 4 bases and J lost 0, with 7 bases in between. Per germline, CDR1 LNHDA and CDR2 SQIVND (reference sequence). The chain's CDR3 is CASSTDTSYNSPLHF. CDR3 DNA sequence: TGTGCCAGTAGTACGGACACCTCCTATAATTCACCCCTCCACTTT.

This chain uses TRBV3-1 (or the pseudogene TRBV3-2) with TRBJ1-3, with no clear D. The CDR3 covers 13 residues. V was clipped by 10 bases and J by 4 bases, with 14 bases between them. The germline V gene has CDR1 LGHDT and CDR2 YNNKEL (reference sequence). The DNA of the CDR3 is TGTGCCACCTCCCCGGGTTGGGGAAACACCATATATTTT. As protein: CATSPGWGNTIYF.

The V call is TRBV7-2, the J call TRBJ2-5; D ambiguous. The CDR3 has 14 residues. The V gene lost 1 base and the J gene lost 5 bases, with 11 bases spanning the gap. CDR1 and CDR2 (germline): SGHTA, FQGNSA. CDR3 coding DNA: TGTGCCAGCAGCTTAGGTTCCACCCGGGAGACCCAGTACTTC. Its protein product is CASSLGSTRETQYF.

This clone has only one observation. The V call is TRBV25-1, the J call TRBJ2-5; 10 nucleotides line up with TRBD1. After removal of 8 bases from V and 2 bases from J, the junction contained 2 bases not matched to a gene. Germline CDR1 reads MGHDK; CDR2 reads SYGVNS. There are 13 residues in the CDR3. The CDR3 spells CASGTGAQETQYF. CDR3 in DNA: TGTGCCAGCGGGACAGGGGCGCAAGAGACCCAGTACTTC.

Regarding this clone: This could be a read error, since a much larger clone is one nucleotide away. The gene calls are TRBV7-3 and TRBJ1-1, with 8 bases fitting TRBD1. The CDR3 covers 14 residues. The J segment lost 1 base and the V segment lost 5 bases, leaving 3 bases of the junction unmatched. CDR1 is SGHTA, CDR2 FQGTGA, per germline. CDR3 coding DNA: TGTGCCAGCAGCCCGGGACAGGCGAACACTGAAGCTTTCTTT. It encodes CASSPGQANTEAFF.

For the CDR3, the DNA is TGTGCCAGCAGCTTAATGGGTGCGGGGGTCACAGATACGCAGTATTTT. Its protein is CASSLMGAGVTDTQYF. This rearrangement joins TRBV7-3 to TRBJ2-3; TRBD2 matches 7 bases. The CDR3 totals 16 residues. From germline, CDR1 is SGHTA and CDR2 FQGTGA. V dropped 1 base and J dropped 2; count of bases not matched to a gene: 6.

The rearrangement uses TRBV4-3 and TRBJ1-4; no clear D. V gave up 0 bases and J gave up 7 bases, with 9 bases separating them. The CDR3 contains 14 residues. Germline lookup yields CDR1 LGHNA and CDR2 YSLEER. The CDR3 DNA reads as TGCGCCAGCAGCCAAGATGAGGGTCCTGAAAAACTGTTTTTT. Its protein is CASSQDEGPEKLFF.

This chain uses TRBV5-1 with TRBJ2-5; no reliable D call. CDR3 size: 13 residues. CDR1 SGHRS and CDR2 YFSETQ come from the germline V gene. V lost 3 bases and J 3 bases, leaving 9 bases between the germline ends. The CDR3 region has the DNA TGCGCCAGCAGCTCCCCCTCTAAAGAGACCCAGTACTTC. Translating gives CASSSPSKETQYF.

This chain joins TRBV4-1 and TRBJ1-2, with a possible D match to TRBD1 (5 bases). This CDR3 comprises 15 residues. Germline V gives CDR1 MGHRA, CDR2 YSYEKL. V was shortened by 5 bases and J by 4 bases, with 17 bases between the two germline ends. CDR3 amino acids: CASSKTGTPAYGYTF. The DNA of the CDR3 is TGCGCCAGCAGCAAAACCGGGACTCCTGCCTATGGCTACACCTTC.

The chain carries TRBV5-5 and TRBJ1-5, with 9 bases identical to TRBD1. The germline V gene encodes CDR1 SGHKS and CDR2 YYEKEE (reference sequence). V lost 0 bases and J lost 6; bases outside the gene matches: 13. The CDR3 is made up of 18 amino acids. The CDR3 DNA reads TGTGCCAGCAGCTTGGAGGGACAGGGTGGTCGGGGAGGTCAGCCCCAGCATTTT. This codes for CASSLEGQGGRGGQPQHF. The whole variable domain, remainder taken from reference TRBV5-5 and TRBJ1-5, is DAGVTQSPTHLIKTRGQQVTLRCSPISGHKSVSWYQQVLGQGPQFIFQYYEKEERGRGNFPDRFSARQFPNYSSELNVNALLLGDSALYLCASSLEGQGGRGGQPQHFGDGTRLSIL.

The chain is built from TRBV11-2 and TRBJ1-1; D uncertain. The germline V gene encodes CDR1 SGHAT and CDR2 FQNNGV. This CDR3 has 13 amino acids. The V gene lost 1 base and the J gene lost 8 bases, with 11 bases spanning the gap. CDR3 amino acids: CASSLGGRFEAFF. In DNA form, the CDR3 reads TGTGCCAGCAGCTTAGGAGGGAGGTTCGAAGCTTTCTTT.

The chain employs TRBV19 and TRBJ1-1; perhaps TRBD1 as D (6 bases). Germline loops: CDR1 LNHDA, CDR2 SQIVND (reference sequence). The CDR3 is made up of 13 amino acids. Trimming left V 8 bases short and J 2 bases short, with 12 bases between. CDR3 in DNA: TGTGCCAGTTACGACAGGTTTAACACTGAAGCTTTCTTT. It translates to CASYDRFNTEAFF.

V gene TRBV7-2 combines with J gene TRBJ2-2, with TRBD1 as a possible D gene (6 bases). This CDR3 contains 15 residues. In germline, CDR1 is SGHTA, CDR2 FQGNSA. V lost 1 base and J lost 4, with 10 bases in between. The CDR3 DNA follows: TGTGCCAGCAGCTTAGTTGTAGGGGGCACCGGGGAGCTGTTTTTT. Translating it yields CASSLVVGGTGELFF.

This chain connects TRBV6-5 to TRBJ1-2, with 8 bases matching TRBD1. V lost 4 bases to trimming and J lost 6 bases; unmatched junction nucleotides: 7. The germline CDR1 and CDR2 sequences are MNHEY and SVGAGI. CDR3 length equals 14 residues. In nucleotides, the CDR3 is TGTGCCAGCAGTTCCCCGGGACAGGTTAATGGCTACACCTTC. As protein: CASSSPGQVNGYTF.

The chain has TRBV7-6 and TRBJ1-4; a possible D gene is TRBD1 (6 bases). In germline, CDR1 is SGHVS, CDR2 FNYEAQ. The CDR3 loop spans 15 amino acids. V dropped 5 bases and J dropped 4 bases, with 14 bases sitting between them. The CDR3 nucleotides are TGTGCCAGCAGCCCAGGAGGGGGGGGTAATGAAAAACTGTTTTTT. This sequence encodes CASSPGGGGNEKLFF.